This T cell receptor (beta chain) was documented in a study of vaccination effects on CD4 cells after COVID-19. Subsequent to about 10 days of culture, CD4+ T cells were isolated. This individual contracted SARS-CoV-2 between March and December 2020, as verified by PCR. BNT162b2 vaccine or mRNA-1273 vaccine was given to participants in two doses. Comment on this clone: Its antigen is still unknown.

From germline, CDR1 is SGHKS and CDR2 YYEKEE (reference sequence). Germline trimming cut 3 bases from V and 1 base from J; bases unmatched to any gene: 3. The CDR3 totals 15 residues. Repertoires were generated with immunoSEQ multiplex PCR, while TCRdb's copy carries only in-frame clones and drops some. Altogether about 34,000 clones are present, about 75% being singletons, with the ten largest covering about 6.1%. The chain carries TRBV5-5 and TRBJ2-7; TRBD2 matches 11 bases. The sequence was collected from a human donor who had a prior SARS-CoV-2 infection. The source was CD4+ T cells from PBMCs cultured without peptide, collected after COVID-19 vaccination. CDR3 coding DNA: TGTGCCAGCAGCTGGGGACTAGCGGAGTCCTACGAGCAGTACTTC. Protein sequence: CASSWGLAESYEQYF.